This T cell receptor (beta chain) appears in the sequencing data of a study of cytomegalovirus exposure and HLA in healthy donors (dated by TCRdb to 2016 to 2017). In terms of the full investigation: An earlier analysis of roughly 500 of the donors reported 276 Gb of sequence data and roughly 120 million unique TCR beta sequences obtained from around 170 million T cells. Approximately 310 gigabases of sequencing data and 70 million to 100 million unique TCR sequences were included in an early release covering roughly 600 HLA-typed donors. Of the approximately 370 genotyped donors, 81% were placed in the genetic ancestry cluster associated with self-reported Caucasian donors. The study aimed to test whether cataloging public T cell receptors could reveal signatures of past pathogen exposure. The study used immunosequencing to profile the T cell repertoires of approximately 650 subjects and linked those repertoires to cytomegalovirus serostatus. A separate validation cohort of about 110 different subjects was used in addition to the roughly 700-subject first cohort. The study combined high-throughput TCR immunosequencing, statistical association of individual TCRs with disease status, and machine learning to predict cytomegalovirus infection status. A later analysis re-analyzed previously published TCR beta repertoires from about 600 donors and added high-resolution HLA genotyping to study TCR occurrence patterns. In the later analysis, no new phenotypic data were used to find candidate immune exposures; instead, reliance was placed on TCR beta sequences and their occurrence across donors. In an earlier analysis of a few hundred of the donors, high-throughput TCR beta sequencing was used to judge whether each TCR beta V gene segment behaved as functional or pseudogenic. Donor age, sex, ethnicity and CMV serostatus were compiled alongside the repertoire data. A later genetic analysis took genome-wide SNP genotypes for about 55% of the 666 donors and used that subset as a discovery cohort. All discovery cohort repertoires had been generated on a single sequencing platform. HLA typing included class I and class II loci at four-digit resolution. The number of typed donors differed by locus: roughly 629-640 for A, B, C, DRB1 and DQB1; approximately 520 for DQA1; some 590 for DPA1; and about 450 for DPB1. Four to six DR-DQ haplotypes were handled as single units for association and clustering because linkage in the cohort was strong. Among 398 genotyped donors of the cohort, an average of approximately 240,000 unique TCR beta nucleotide sequences were sequenced per donor, about a sixth of them non-productive. Points the paper makes about the study in general: Sequencing depth was assumed to be roughly uniform across donors in the presence/absence analyses, though that assumption may not hold. A further reported finding was that TCR beta sequences accurately predicted the HLA-A and HLA-B alleles for most subjects in the first cohort. This cohort had only TCR beta chains sequenced, and the lack of alpha or paired-chain data limited which features could be detected. Compared with equally common non-associated chains, HLA-associated TCR beta chains in a later analysis were more clonally expanded and had lower generation probabilities. V-gene and J-gene trimming of TCR beta chains was associated with a missense DCLRE1C variant in a later genetic analysis, and the association was replicated in an independent cohort. Broadly in line with IMGT annotations, most TCR beta V segments showed up in productive rearrangements about 87% or about 30% of the time in an earlier analysis of several hundred of the donors. Correlated functional status among segregating V segments might reflect linkage disequilibrium, but an unknown experimental factor could not be ruled out. At a false discovery rate of 0.05, a later analysis linked around 17,000 TCR beta sequences to specific HLA alleles. Immune exposure information for the cohort was limited to CMV serostatus. In a later genetic analysis, fewer N-insertions in productive TCRs were reported among donors in an Asian-associated ancestry cluster than the approximately 710-donor mean. While some public TCRs were present in many individuals, most TCR sequences turned up only very rarely across donors. Some IMGT-functional V segments, including TRBV6-2 and TRBV6-3, could not be told apart with the 87-base-pair reads, so those segments were excluded. The classifier was reported to diagnose cytomegalovirus status with high specificity and sensitivity in both the original and validation cohorts. A later analysis found that TCR association rates varied across HLA loci, with DRB1 alleles showing the most associated TCRs and HLA-C alleles the fewest. It was suggested by the authors that the approach could potentially be generalized to other disease states and immunological phenotypes. Several of the top co-occurrence clusters appeared to be linked to parvovirus B19, influenza, CMV and Epstein-Barr virus, according to a later analysis. A few of the identified cytomegalovirus-associated TCR beta chains were confirmed in vitro to be specific for cytomegalovirus antigens. Some 16 rarely observed V segments, including chromosome 9 orphons, were excluded from the earlier analysis of about 610 of the donors because counts were too low. A later analysis found that most CMV-associated TCR beta chains appeared HLA-restricted, with HLA associations seemingly driven largely by CMV exposure. Strong co-occurrence of HLA alleles, especially DR and DQ, made assigning TCR associations to individual alleles difficult. The study listed 164 TCR beta chains as associated with cytomegalovirus. A group of highly shared sequence variants was considered likely to be a technical artifact of the sequencing pipeline. Because some donors lacked HLA typing at each locus, the association tests relied only on the typed subset.

Inclusive of the bounding cysteine and phenylalanine, the CDR3 is 17 residues long. Only the CDR3 DNA is retained, 51 bases long and in frame from the first base. Looking up the germline V gene (reference sequence) yields CDR1 SGHNT and CDR2 YYREEE. After removal of 4 bases from V and 4 bases from J, the junction retains 13 bases not matched to a gene. The cohort comprised around 700 healthy bone marrow donors. At the time of sampling, all cohort members were nominally healthy, though unrecorded immune exposures were likely present. The donor was CMV seronegative and was included in the group of 352 seronegative cohort members. Each donor provided a peripheral blood sample, and peripheral blood mononuclear cells were used for TCR beta sequencing. Genomic DNA was extracted from the blood cell samples with the Qiagen DNeasy Blood Extraction Kit. Turning to this clone: Its antigen remains unidentified. No clone much larger than this one lies a single base away; base qualities are absent.

The method behind the library was the immunoSEQ multiplex PCR assay. The multiplex PCR relied on a mix of 60 forward primers for TCR Vbeta segments and 13 reverse primers for TCR Jbeta segments. A multiplex PCR assay on genomic DNA amplified the CDR3 region of rearranged TCR beta genes. The Illumina HiSeq System was used to sequence the amplified TCR beta libraries as 87-base-pair reads. Per the source publication's procedure: In a later analysis, tens of millions of unique TCR beta chains were counted across the approximately 640 repertoires, and roughly 10 million of these chains were shared by at least two donors. Raw reads were error-corrected and collapsed into unique sequences by a nearest-neighbor algorithm in which closely related sequences were merged to remove PCR and sequencing errors. CDR3 sequences were aligned to IMGT reference sequences to assign V, D and J gene segments. Each retained sequence needed at least a six-nucleotide match to both a V gene segment and a J gene segment. A rearrangement counted as productive if the CDR3 had no stop codons and remained in frame with V and J, and every other rearrangement counted as non-productive. Following IMGT convention, CDR3 was defined as the stretch from the second conserved V-encoded cysteine to the conserved J-encoded phenylalanine. Sequences without an unambiguous match to a single V gene segment were excluded from the earlier analysis of 450 to 750 of the donors. In an earlier analysis of approximately 590 of the donors, a V segment was called functional when productive rearrangements were above 56.7%, and segregating when the standard deviation between donors exceeded 5%. A statistical classification framework was built for diagnosing cytomegalovirus status from the catalog of TCR beta chain sequences. A later analysis assigned V and J genes by comparing TCR nucleotide sequences with IMGT/GENE-DB human TR gene sequences. A later analysis assigned CDR3 sequences and most-parsimonious VDJ recombination scenarios with the TCRdist pipeline. In a later analysis, each TCR beta chain was defined by its CDR3 amino acid sequence together with its V-gene family, and reads without a unique V-gene family were excluded. To address suspected cross-contamination and a sequencing artifact, a later analysis removed approximately 590 highly shared, low-generation-probability nucleotide sequences. In a later analysis, a clonal expansion index was calculated for each public chain from normalized within-repertoire ranks of inferred template counts. In a later analysis, generation probabilities were computed with a VDJ recombination model fitted to out-of-frame rearrangements, and the resulting probabilities were checked against IGoR. In a later analysis, hypergeometric tests were used to score TCR-TCR, TCR-HLA and TCR-CMV co-occurrence, with a repertoire-size bias correction applied to TCR pairs. In a later analysis, false discovery rates were estimated by permuting HLA or CMV assignments 20 times. In a later analysis, co-occurring TCRs were grouped using DBSCAN, and TCRdist sequence similarity was added for clustering within HLA-allele-positive subsets. Repertoires with fewer than 30,000 or more than 120,000 public chains were left out of co-occurrence clustering, as were about 5 repertoires with anomalous nucleotide sharing. Here the immuneACCESS table is served through TCRdb, limited to in-frame sequences with V and J called. Missing clones are a known gap in these copies; in checked studies unresolved V genes cover under half, and the rest lacks a known reason. The D gene and trimming were derived from the DNA, and the V and J assignments and clone size from that table. Here the sample has roughly 150,000 clones; about 8.9% occur a single time. The top ten constitute roughly 1.9% of the sample.

This receptor was taken from a man aged 50-59 years in good health and CMV-seronegative. The V and J segments used are TRBV5-4 and TRBJ2-1; 8 of the junction bases match TRBD2. Sequences were obtained from PBMCs. At the DNA level, the sequence is TGTGCCAGCAGCCCCCGGGAGGGCAGAGGGCGATACAATGAGCAGTTCTTC. Translated, it gives CASSPREGRGRYNEQFF. The full variable domain, completed from the reference TRBV5-4 and TRBJ2-1 proteins outside the CDR3, reads ETGVTQSPTHLIKTRGQQVTLRCSSQSGHNTVSWYQQALGQGPQFIFQYYREEENGRGNFPPRFSGLQFPNYSSELNVNALELDDSALYLCASSPREGRGRYNEQFFGPGTRLTVL.